The source of this T cell receptor (beta chain) is a study of blood T cell repertoires in COVID-19. The CDR3 is made up of 15 amino acids. V was shortened by 7 bases and J by 9 bases, with 19 bases between the two germline ends. The germline V gene has CDR1 MNHEY and CDR2 SVGAGI. The table came from immunoSEQ multiplex PCR; TCRdb's copy has only in-frame clones and leaves some out. The sample shows about 150,000 clones, around four fifths of them seen only once. Material for sequencing was peripheral blood. The TCR was taken from a woman between 40 and 55 years old with active or convalescent COVID-19. The chain recombines TRBV6-5 with TRBJ1-6; possibly TRBD1 for D (5 bases). The CDR3 reads CASTAQALEGSPLHF. In DNA, the CDR3 is TGTGCCAGCACTGCACAGGCCCTGGAAGGTTCACCCCTCCACTTT.